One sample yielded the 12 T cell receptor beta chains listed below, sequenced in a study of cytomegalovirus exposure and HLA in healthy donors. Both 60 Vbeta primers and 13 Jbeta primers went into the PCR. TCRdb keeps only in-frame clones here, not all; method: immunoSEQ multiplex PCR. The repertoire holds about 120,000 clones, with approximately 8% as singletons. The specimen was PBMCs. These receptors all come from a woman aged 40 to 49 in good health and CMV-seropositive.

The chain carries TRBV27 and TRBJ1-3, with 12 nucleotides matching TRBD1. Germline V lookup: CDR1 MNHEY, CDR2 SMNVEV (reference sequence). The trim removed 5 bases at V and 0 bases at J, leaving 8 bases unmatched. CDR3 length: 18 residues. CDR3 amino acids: CASSPFGTGGFSGNTIYF. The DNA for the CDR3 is TGTGCCAGCAGTCCTTTTGGGACAGGGGGCTTCTCTGGAAACACCATATATTTT.

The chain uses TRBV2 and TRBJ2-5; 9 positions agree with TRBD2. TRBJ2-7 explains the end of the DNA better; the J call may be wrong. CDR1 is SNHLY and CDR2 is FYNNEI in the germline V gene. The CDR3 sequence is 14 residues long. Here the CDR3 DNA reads TGTGCCAGCAGTGATCGAGCGGGGGGATACGAGCAGTACTTC. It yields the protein CASSDRAGGYEQYF.

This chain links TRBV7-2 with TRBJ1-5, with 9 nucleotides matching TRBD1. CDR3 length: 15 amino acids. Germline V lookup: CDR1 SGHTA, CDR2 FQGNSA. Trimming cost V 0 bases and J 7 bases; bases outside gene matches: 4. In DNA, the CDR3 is TGTGCCAGCAGCTTAGCGGGGACAGGGTACCAGCCCCAGCATTTT. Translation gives CASSLAGTGYQPQHF. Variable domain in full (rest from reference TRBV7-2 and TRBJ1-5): GAGVSQSPSNKVTEKGKDVELRCDPISGHTALYWYRQSLGQGLEFLIYFQGNSAPDKSGLPSDRFSAERTGGSVSTLTIQRTQQEDSAVYLCASSLAGTGYQPQHFGDGTRLSIL.

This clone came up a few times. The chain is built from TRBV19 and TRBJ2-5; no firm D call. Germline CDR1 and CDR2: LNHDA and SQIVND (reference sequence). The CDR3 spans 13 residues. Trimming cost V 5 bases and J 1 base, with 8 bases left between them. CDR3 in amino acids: CASSFTVQETQYF. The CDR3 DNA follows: TGTGCCAGTAGTTTTACAGTCCAAGAGACCCAGTACTTC.

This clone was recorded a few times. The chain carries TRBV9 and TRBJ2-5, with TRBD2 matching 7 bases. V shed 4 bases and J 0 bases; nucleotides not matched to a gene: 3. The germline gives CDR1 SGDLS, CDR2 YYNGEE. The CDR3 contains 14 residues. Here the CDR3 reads CASSPTSDQETQYF. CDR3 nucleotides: TGTGCCAGCAGCCCAACTAGCGACCAAGAGACCCAGTACTTC.

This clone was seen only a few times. This CDR3 reads CASSGQDRNSPLHF. CDR3 nucleotides: TGTGCCAGCTCAGGACAGGATCGTAATTCACCCCTCCACTTT. This chain uses TRBV18 with TRBJ1-6; TRBD1 matches 7 bases. V trimming: 5 bases; J trimming: 6 bases; junction bases outside the gene matches: 4. The CDR3 length is 14 residues. Germline assignment: CDR1 KGHSH and CDR2 LQKENI.

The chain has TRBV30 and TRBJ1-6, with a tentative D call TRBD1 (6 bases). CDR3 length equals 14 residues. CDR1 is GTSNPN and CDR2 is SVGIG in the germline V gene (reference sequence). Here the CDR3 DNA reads TGTGCGAGGGGGTATAGCTCCTATAATTCACCCCTCCACTTT. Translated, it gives CARGYSSYNSPLHF.

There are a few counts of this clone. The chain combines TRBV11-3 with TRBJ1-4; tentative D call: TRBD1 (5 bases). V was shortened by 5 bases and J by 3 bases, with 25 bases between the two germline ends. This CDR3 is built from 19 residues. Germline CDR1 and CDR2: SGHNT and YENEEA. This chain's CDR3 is CASSHPGTERGKPNEKLFF. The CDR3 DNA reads TGTGCCAGCAGCCACCCCGGGACGGAGCGGGGGAAGCCTAATGAAAAACTGTTTTTT.

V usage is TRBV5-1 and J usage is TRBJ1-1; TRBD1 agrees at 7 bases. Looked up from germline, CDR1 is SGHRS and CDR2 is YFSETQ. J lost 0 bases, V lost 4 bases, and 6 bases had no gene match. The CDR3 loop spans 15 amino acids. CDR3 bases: TGCGCCAGCAGCGCCAGACAGGGTATGAACACTGAAGCTTTCTTT. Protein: CASSARQGMNTEAFF.

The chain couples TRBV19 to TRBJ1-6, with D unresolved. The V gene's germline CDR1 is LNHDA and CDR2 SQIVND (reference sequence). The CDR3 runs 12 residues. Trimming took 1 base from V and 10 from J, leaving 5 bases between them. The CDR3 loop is CASSIGASPLHF. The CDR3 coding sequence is TGTGCCAGTAGTATAGGAGCGTCACCCCTCCACTTT.

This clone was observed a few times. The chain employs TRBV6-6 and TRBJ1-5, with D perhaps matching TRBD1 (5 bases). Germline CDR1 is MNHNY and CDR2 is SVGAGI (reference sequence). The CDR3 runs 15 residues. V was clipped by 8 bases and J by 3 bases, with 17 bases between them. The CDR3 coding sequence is TGTGCCAGCTCCCCACCGGGGGGGGTCAATCAGCCCCAGCATTTT. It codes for CASSPPGGVNQPQHF.

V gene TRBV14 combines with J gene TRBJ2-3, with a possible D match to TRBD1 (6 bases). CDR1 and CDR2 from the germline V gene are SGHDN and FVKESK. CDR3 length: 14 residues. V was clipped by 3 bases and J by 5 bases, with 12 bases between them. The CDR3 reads CASSHPGVLDTQYF. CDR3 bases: TGTGCCAGCAGCCACCCAGGGGTACTAGATACGCAGTATTTT.